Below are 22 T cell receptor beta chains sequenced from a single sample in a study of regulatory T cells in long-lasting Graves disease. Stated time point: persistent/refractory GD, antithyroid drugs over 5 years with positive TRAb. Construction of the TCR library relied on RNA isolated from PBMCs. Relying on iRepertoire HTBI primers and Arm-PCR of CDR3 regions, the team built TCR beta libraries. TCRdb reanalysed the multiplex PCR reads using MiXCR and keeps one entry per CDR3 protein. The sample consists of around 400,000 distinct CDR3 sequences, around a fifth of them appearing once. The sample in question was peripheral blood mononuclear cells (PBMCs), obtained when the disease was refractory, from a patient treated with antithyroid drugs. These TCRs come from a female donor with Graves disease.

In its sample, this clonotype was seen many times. For the CDR3, the DNA is TGCAGCGTTGGGCAGGGGGGGAACTCCTACGAGCAGTACTTC. This sequence encodes CSVGQGGNSYEQYF. This rearrangement joins TRBV29-1 to TRBJ2-7; D might be TRBD1 or TRBD2, each matching 7 bases. The CDR3 sequence is 14 residues long. The V gene's germline CDR1 is SQVTM and CDR2 ANQGSEA. Trimming took 4 bases from V and 0 from J, leaving 13 bases between them.

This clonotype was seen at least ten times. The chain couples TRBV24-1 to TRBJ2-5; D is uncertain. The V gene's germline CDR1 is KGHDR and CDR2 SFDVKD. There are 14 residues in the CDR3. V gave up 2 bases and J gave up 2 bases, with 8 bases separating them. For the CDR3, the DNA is TGTGCCACCAGTGATTACAGCCTTCAAGAGACCCAGTACTTC. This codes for CATSDYSLQETQYF.

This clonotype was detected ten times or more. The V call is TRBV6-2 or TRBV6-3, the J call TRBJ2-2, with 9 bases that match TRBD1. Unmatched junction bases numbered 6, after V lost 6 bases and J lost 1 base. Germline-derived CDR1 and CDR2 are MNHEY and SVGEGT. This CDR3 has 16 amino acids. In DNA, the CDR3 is TGTGCCAGCAGCACGCCGGGACAGGGGAACACCGGGGAGCTGTTTTTT. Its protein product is CASSTPGQGNTGELFF.

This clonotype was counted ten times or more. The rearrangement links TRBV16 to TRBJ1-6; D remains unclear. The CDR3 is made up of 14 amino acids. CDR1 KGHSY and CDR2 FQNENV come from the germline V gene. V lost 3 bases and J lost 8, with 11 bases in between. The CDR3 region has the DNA TGTGCCAGCAGCCAGAGAAGAGGCGATTCACCCCTCCACTTT. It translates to CASSQRRGDSPLHF. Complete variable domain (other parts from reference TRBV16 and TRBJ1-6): GEEVAQTPKHLVRGEGQKAKLYCAPIKGHSYVFWYQQVLKNEFKFLISFQNENVFDETGMPKERFSAKCLPNSPCSLEIQATKLEDSAVYFCASSQRRGDSPLHFGNGTRLTVT.

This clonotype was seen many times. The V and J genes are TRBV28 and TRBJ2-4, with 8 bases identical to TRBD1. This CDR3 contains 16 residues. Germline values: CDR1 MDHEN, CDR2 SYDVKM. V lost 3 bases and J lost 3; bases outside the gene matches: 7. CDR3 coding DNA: TGTGCCAGCAGTTTGCTGACAGGGGAAGACAAAAACATTCAGTACTTC. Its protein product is CASSLLTGEDKNIQYF.

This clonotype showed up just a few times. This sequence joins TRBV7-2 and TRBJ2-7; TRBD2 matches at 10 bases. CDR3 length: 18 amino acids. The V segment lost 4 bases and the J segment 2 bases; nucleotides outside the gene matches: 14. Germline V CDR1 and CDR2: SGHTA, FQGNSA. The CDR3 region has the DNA TGTGCCAGCAGCTCAAGAGGTCCTAGCGGGAGTTTGACCTACGAGCAGTACTTC. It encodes CASSSRGPSGSLTYEQYF.

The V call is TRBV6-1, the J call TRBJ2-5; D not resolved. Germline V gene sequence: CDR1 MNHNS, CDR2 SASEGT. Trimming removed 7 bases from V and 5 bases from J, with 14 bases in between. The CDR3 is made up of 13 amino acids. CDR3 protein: CASMGSMAETQYF. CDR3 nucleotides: TGTGCCAGCATGGGCAGCATGGCGGAGACCCAGTACTTC.

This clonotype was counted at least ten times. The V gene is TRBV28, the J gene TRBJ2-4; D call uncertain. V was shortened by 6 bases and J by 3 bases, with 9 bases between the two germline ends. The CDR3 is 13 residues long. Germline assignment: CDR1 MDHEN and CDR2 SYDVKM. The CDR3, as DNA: TGTGCCAGCAGCCCCCCTGGCAAAAACATTCAGTACTTC. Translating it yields CASSPPGKNIQYF.

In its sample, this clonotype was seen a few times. As DNA, the CDR3 is TGTGCCAGCAGCTCCTCGGGGGGGGCTAGCACAGATACGCAGTATTTT. Encoded protein: CASSSSGGASTDTQYF. The rearrangement joins TRBV7-6 to TRBJ2-3, with 8 bases aligning to TRBD2. Germline trimming cut 4 bases from V and 0 bases from J; bases unmatched to any gene: 6. This CDR3 is built from 16 residues. From germline, CDR1 is SGHVS and CDR2 FNYEAQ. The complete variable domain, with remaining parts taken from reference TRBV7-6 and TRBJ2-3, reads GAGVSQSPRYKVTKRGQDVALRCDPISGHVSLYWYRQALGQGPEFLTYFNYEAQQDKSGLPNDRFSAERPEGSISTLTIQRTEQRDSAMYRCASSSSGGASTDTQYFGPGTRLTVL.

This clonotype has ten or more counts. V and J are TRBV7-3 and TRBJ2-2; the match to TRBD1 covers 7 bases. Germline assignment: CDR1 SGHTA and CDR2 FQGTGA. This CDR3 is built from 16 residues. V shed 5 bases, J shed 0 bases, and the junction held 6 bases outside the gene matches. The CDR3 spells CASSPRTGTNTGELFF. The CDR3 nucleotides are TGTGCCAGCAGCCCTCGGACAGGCACGAACACCGGGGAGCTGTTTTTT.

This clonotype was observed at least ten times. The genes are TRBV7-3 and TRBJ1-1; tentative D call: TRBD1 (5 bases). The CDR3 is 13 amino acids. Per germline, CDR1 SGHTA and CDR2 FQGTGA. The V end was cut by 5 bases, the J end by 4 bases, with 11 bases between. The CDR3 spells CASSTQGLTEAFF. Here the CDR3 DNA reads TGTGCCAGCAGCACGCAGGGTCTCACTGAAGCTTTCTTT.

CDR3 loop: CASSQLAGGSYNEQFF. The CDR3 DNA sequence: TGTGCCAGCAGCCAACTAGCGGGAGGCTCCTACAATGAGCAGTTCTTC. This rearrangement joins TRBV7-3 to TRBJ2-1; 12 bases are shared with TRBD2. The CDR3 is 16 amino acids. Germline V gives CDR1 SGHTA, CDR2 FQGTGA. Trimming cost V 5 bases and J 0 bases; bases outside gene matches: 2.

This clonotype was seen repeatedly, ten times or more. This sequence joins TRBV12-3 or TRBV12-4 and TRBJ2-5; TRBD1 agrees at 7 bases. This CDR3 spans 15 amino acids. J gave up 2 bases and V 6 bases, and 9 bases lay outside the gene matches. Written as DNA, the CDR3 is TGTGCCAGCAGACGGGACAGCATGGGGCAAGAGACCCAGTACTTC. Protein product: CASRRDSMGQETQYF.

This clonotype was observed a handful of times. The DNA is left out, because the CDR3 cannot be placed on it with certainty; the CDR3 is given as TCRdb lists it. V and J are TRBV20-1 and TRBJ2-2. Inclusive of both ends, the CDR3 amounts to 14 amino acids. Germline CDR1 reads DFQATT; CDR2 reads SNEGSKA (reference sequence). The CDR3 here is CSARAGLRAGELFF.

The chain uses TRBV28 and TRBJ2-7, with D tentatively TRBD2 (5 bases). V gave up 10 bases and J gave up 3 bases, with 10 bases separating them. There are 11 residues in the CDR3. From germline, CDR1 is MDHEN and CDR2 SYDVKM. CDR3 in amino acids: CATPGNYEQYF. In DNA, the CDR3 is TGTGCCACCCCCGGGAACTACGAGCAGTACTTC.

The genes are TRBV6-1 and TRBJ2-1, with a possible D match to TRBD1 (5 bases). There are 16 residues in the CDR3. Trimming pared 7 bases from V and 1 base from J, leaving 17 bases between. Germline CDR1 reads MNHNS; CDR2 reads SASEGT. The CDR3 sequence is CASTPSQGGSYNEQFF. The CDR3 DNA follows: TGTGCCAGCACCCCCTCCCAGGGCGGTTCCTACAATGAGCAGTTCTTC.

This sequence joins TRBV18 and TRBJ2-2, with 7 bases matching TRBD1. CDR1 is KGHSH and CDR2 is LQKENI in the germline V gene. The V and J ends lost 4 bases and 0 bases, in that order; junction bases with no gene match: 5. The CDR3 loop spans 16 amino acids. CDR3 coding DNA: TGTGCCAGCTCACTGACGACAGGGACGAACACCGGGGAGCTGTTTTTT. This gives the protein CASSLTTGTNTGELFF.

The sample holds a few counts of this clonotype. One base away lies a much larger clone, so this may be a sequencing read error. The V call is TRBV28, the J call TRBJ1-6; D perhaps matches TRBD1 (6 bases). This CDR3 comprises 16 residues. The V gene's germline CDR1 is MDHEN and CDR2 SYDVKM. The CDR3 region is CASSFPIQGINSLLHF. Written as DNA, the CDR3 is TGTGCCAGCAGTTTCCCGATACAGGGAATTAATTCACTCCTCCACTTT.

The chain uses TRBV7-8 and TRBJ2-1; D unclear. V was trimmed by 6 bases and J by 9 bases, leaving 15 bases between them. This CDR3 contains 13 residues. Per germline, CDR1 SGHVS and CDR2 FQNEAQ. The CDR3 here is CASSDGSTSEQFF. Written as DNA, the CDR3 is TGTGCCAGCAGTGACGGGTCGACAAGTGAGCAGTTCTTC. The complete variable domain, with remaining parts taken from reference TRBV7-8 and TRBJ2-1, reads GAGVSQSPRYKVAKRGQDVALRCDPISGHVSLFWYQQALGQGPEFLTYFQNEAQLDKSGLPSDRFFAERPEGSVSTLKIQRTQQEDSAVYLCASSDGSTSEQFFGPGTRLTVL.

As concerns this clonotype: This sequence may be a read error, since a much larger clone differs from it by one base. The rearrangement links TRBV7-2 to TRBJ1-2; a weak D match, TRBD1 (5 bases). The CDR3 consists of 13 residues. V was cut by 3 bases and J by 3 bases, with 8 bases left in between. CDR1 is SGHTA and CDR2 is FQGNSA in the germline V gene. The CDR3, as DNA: TGTGCCAGCAGCTTTCCAGGGCACTATGGCTACACCTTC. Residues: CASSFPGHYGYTF.

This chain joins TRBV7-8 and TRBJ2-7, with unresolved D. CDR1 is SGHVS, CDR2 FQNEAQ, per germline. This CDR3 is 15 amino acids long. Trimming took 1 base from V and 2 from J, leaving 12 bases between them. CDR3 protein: CASSLEWAGTYEQYF. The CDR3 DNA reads TGTGCCAGCAGCTTAGAGTGGGCCGGAACCTACGAGCAGTACTTC.

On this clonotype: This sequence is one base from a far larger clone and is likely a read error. CDR3 coding DNA: TGTGCCAGCAGTACAAGGGGGCGCGGATACGAGCAGTACTTC. Amino acids: CASSTRGRGYEQYF. This sequence joins TRBV2 and TRBJ2-7, with 7 bases fitting TRBD1. The CDR3 length is 14 residues. Germline loops: CDR1 SNHLY, CDR2 FYNNEI. V lost 5 bases, J lost 4 bases, and 8 bases stayed unmatched.